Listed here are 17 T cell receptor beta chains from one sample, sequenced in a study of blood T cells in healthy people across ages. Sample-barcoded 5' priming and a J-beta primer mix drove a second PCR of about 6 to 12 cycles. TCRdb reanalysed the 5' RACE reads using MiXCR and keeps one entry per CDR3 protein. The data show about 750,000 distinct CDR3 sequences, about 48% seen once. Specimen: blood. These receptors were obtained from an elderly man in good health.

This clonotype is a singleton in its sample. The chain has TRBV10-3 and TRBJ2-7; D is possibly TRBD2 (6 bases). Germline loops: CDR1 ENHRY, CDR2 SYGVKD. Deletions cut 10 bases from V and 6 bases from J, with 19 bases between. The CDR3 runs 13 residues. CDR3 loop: CATNRESLSEQYF. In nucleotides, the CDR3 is TGTGCCACCAACCGGGAGTCTTTATCCGAGCAGTACTTC.

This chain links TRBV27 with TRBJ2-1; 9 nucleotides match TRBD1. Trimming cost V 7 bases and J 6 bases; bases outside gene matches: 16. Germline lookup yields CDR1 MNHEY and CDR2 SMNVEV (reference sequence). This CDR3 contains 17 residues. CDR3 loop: CASKILSVGTGFNEQFF. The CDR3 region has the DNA TGTGCCAGCAAAATTCTCTCTGTTGGGACAGGGTTCAATGAGCAGTTCTTC.

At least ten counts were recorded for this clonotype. The CDR3 loop reads CAISESTGVGNNEQFF. Here the CDR3 DNA reads TGTGCCATCAGTGAGTCGACAGGGGTAGGGAACAATGAGCAGTTCTTC. The V call is TRBV10-3, the J call TRBJ2-1; the match to TRBD1 covers 8 bases. V trimming: 0 bases; J trimming: 5 bases; junction bases outside the gene matches: 6. Germline V gives CDR1 ENHRY, CDR2 SYGVKD. This CDR3 is 16 amino acids long.

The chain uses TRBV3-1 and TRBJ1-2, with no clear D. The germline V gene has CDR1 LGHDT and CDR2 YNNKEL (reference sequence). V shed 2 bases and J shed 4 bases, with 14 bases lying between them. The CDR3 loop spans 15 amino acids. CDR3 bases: TGTGCCAGCAGCCAAATAAATGGACTCTTCTATGGCTACACCTTC. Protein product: CASSQINGLFYGYTF.

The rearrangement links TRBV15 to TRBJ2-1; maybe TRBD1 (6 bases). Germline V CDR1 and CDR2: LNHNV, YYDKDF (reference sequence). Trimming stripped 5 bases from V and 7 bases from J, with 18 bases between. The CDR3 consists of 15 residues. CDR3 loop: CATSPPWQGRNEQFF. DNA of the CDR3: TGTGCCACCAGCCCTCCTTGGCAGGGGAGAAATGAGCAGTTCTTC.

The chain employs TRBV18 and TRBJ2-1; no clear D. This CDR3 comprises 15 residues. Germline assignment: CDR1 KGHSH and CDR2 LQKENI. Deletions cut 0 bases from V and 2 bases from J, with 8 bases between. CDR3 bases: TGTGCCAGCTCACCACCGAAGCCGACCTACAATGAGCAGTTCTTC. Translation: CASSPPKPTYNEQFF.

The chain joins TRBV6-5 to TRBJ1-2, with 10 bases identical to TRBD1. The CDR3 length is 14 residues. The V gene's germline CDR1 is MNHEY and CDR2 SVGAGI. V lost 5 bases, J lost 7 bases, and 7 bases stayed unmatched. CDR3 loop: CASSNPGQGSGYTF. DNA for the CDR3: TGTGCCAGCAGTAACCCGGGACAGGGGAGTGGCTACACCTTC.

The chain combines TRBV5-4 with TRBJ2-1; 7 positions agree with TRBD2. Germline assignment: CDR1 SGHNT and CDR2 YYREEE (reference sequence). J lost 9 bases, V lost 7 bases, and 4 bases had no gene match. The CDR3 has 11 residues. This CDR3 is CASGRGGEQFF. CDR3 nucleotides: TGTGCCAGCGGGAGGGGCGGTGAGCAGTTCTTC.

DNA for the CDR3: TGTGCCAGCAGCGCCGGACAGGGGAATAAGTACGAGCAGTACTTC. The encoded protein is CASSAGQGNKYEQYF. V usage is TRBV11-2 and J usage is TRBJ2-7; 9 nucleotides agree with TRBD1. The CDR3 runs to 15 residues. V lost 5 bases, J lost 4 bases, and 9 bases stayed unmatched. Per germline, CDR1 SGHAT and CDR2 FQNNGV.

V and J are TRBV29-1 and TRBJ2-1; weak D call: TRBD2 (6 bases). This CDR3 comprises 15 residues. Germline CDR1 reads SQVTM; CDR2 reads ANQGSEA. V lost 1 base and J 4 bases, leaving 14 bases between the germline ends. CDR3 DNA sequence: TGCAGCGTTGAAGGGGCGGAGGGGCCTTACAATGAGCAGTTCTTC. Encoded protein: CSVEGAEGPYNEQFF.

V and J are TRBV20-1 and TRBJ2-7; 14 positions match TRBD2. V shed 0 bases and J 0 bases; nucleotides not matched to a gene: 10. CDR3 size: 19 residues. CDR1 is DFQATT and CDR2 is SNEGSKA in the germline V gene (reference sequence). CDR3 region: CSARDLGTSGSPSSYEQYF. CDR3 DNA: TGCAGTGCTAGAGATCTCGGGACTAGCGGGAGCCCGAGCTCCTACGAGCAGTACTTC.

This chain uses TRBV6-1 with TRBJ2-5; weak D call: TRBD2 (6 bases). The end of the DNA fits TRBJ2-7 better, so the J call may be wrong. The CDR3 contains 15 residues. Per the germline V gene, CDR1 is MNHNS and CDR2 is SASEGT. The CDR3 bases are TGTGCCAGCAGTGAAGCGGGACTTTGTGTTTCCGAGCAGTACTTC. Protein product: CASSEAGLCVSEQYF.

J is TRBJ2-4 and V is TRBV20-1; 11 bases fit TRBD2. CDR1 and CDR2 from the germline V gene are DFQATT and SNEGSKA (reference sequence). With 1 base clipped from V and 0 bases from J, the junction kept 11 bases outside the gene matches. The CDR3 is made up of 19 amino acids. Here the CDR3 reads CSARAGLAGNHLAKNIQYF. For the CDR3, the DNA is TGCAGTGCTAGAGCCGGACTAGCGGGTAACCATTTAGCCAAAAACATTCAGTACTTC.

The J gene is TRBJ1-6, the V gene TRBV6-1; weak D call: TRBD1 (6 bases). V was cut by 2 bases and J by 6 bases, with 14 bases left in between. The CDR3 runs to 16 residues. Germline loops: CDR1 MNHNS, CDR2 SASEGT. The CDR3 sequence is CASSEHGGLPNSPLHF. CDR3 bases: TGTGCCAGCAGTGAACACGGGGGCTTGCCTAATTCACCCCTCCACTTT.

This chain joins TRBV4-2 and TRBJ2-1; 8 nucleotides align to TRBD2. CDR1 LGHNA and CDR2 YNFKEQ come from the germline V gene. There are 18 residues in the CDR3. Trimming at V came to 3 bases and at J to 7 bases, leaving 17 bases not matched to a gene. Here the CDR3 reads CASSQTSVYGRGGNEQFF. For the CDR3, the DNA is TGTGCCAGCAGCCAGACTTCTGTTTACGGGAGGGGCGGGAATGAGCAGTTCTTC.

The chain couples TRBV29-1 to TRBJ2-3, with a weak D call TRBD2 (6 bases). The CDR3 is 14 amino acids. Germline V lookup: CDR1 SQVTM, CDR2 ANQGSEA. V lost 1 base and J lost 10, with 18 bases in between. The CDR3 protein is CSVEAAAGSRPQYF. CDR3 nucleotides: TGCAGCGTTGAAGCAGCGGCGGGATCTCGTCCGCAGTATTTT.

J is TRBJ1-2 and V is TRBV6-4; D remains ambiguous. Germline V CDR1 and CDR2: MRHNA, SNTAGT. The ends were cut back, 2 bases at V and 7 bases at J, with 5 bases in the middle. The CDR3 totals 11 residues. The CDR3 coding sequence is TGTGCCAGCAGTGACGGTGGTGGCTACACCTTC. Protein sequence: CASSDGGGYTF.